What follows are 27 T cell receptor beta chains derived from one specimen sequenced in a study of cytomegalovirus exposure and HLA in healthy donors. Primers included in the PCR were 60 Vbeta and 13 Jbeta primers. Here immunoSEQ multiplex PCR was the method, and the copy in TCRdb shows in-frame clones only, minus some. The table shows roughly 100,000 clones, with less than 85% occurring only once. The specimen sequenced was PBMCs. The receptors were sampled from a man between 40 and 49 years old in good health and CMV-seropositive.

By sample fraction, this clone is medium-sized. The chain employs TRBV5-8 and TRBJ1-1; perhaps TRBD1 as D (6 bases). The CDR3 has 13 residues. Germline V gene lookup returns CDR1 SGHTS and CDR2 YDEGEE. Deletions cut 3 bases from V and 5 bases from J, with 11 bases between. The CDR3 sequence: CASSSVQGTEAFF. The CDR3 DNA follows: TGTGCCAGCAGCTCGGTACAGGGAACTGAAGCTTTCTTT.

The V call is TRBV7-2, the J call TRBJ1-2; 7 bases agree with TRBD1. From germline, CDR1 is SGHTA and CDR2 FQGNSA. CDR3 length: 15 amino acids. V shed 5 bases and J 6 bases; nucleotides not matched to a gene: 12. As DNA, the CDR3 is TGTGCCAGCAGCCAAGGGCCAATAAGGGGGCATGGCTACACCTTC. It codes for CASSQGPIRGHGYTF.

The rearrangement joins TRBV4-1 to TRBJ1-6; a possible D gene is TRBD1 (6 bases). Germline V gene data show CDR1 as MGHRA and CDR2 as YSYEKL. Trimming took 0 bases from V and 7 from J, leaving 10 bases between them. The CDR3 runs 15 residues. The CDR3 spells CASSQEGTGNSPLHF. Written as DNA, the CDR3 is TGCGCCAGCAGCCAAGAGGGAACAGGGAATTCACCCCTCCACTTT.

This clone showed up many times. The J gene is TRBJ2-7, the V gene TRBV2; 13 positions agree with TRBD2. The V and J ends lost 6 bases and 0 bases, in that order; junction bases with no gene match: 2. Germline-derived CDR1 and CDR2 are SNHLY and FYNNEI. The CDR3 contains 15 residues. DNA of the CDR3: TGTGCCAGCAGACTAGCGGGGGGGCTCTCCTACGAGCAGTACTTC. Amino acid sequence: CASRLAGGLSYEQYF.

The chain employs TRBV27 and TRBJ1-2; 10 bases agree with TRBD1. This CDR3 comprises 14 residues. The germline CDR1 and CDR2 sequences are MNHEY and SMNVEV (reference sequence). V shed 3 bases, J shed 4 bases, and the junction held 2 bases outside the gene matches. The CDR3 reads CASSFWDRGYGYTF. The CDR3 region has the DNA TGTGCCAGCAGTTTTTGGGACAGGGGCTATGGCTACACCTTC.

This rearrangement joins TRBV11-3 to TRBJ2-5, with 7 bases that match TRBD1. The CDR3 is 14 amino acids. V lost 5 bases and J lost 5; bases outside the gene matches: 8. From germline, CDR1 is SGHNT and CDR2 YENEEA. The CDR3 loop is CASSSRQGGETQYF. CDR3 nucleotides: TGTGCCAGCAGCAGCCGACAGGGCGGGGAGACCCAGTACTTC.

The chain recombines TRBV6-4 with TRBJ2-1; TRBD2 might be the D (7 bases). Germline V gene sequence: CDR1 MRHNA, CDR2 SNTAGT. V was trimmed by 5 bases and J by 2 bases, leaving 13 bases between them. This CDR3 comprises 15 residues. The CDR3 here is CASSQGGEPYNEQFF. DNA for the CDR3: TGTGCCAGCAGTCAAGGGGGGGAGCCCTACAATGAGCAGTTCTTC.

J is TRBJ1-1 and V is TRBV29-1; 9 positions agree with TRBD1. The CDR3 consists of 13 residues. The J segment lost 4 bases and the V segment lost 7 bases, leaving 7 bases of the junction unmatched. Germline assignment: CDR1 SQVTM and CDR2 ANQGSEA. The CDR3 is CSATGTGPTEAFF. DNA of the CDR3: TGCAGCGCTACCGGGACAGGGCCCACTGAAGCTTTCTTT.

Of note for this clone: A read error may produce the germline difference seen at one junction end. The V and J genes are TRBV28 and TRBJ2-6; D might be TRBD1 (5 bases). This CDR3 is built from 16 residues. Germline CDR1 reads MDHEN; CDR2 reads SYDVKM. CDR3 sequence: CASSLLRSSGANGLTF. The CDR3 DNA sequence: TGTGCCAGCAGTTTATTGAGGAGCTCTGGGGCCAACGGCCTGACTTTC.

The V call is TRBV7-2, the J call TRBJ2-4; 12 bases map to TRBD1. CDR3 length: 16 amino acids. The V segment lost 2 bases and the J segment 5 bases; nucleotides outside the gene matches: 4. CDR1 is SGHTA and CDR2 is FQGNSA in the germline V gene. The CDR3 sequence: CASSLPGQGAQNIQYF. The CDR3 DNA sequence: TGTGCCAGCAGCTTACCGGGACAGGGGGCCCAAAACATTCAGTACTTC. The full variable domain, completed using reference TRBV7-2 and TRBJ2-4, is GAGVSQSPSNKVTEKGKDVELRCDPISGHTALYWYRQSLGQGLEFLIYFQGNSAPDKSGLPSDRFSAERTGGSVSTLTIQRTQQEDSAVYLCASSLPGQGAQNIQYFGAGTRLSVL.

This sequence joins TRBV5-1 and TRBJ1-5, with 8 bases identical to TRBD1. J lost 4 bases, V lost 4 bases, and 4 bases had no gene match. The CDR3 is 14 residues long. CDR1 SGHRS and CDR2 YFSETQ come from the germline V gene. In DNA form, the CDR3 reads TGCGCCAGCAGCGAACAGGGGGAGAATCAGCCCCAGCATTTT. It codes for CASSEQGENQPQHF. Full variable domain (missing parts from reference TRBV5-1 and TRBJ1-5): KAGVTQTPRYLIKTRGQQVTLSCSPISGHRSVSWYQQTPGQGLQFLFEYFSETQRNKGNFPGRFSGRQFSNSRSEMNVSTLELGDSALYLCASSEQGENQPQHFGDGTRLSIL.

Turning to this clone: Relative to the germline gene, one junction end is altered; a read error may explain this. V is TRBV7-7 and J is TRBJ2-7; D might be TRBD1 (5 bases). Per germline, CDR1 SSHAT and CDR2 FNYEAQ (reference sequence). The CDR3 is 15 residues long. Here the CDR3 DNA reads TGTGCTAGCAGCTTACGGCAGGGTCTCTCGGAGGAGCAGTACTTC. Residues: CASSLRQGLSEEQYF.

This chain uses TRBV7-2 with TRBJ2-3; TRBD1 might be the D (8 bases). The CDR3 is made up of 15 amino acids. V lost 5 bases, J lost 10 bases, and 22 bases lay in between. In germline, CDR1 is SGHTA, CDR2 FQGNSA. The CDR3 coding sequence is TGTGCCAGCAGCCCACTGGGGGAGGGGGGACAGGCGCAGTATTTT. Protein sequence: CASSPLGEGGQAQYF.

This chain joins TRBV2 and TRBJ1-3, with D uncertain. Germline loops: CDR1 SNHLY, CDR2 FYNNEI. The germline V and J ends were trimmed by 4 bases and 0 bases, with 13 bases remaining between them. The length of the CDR3 is 16 residues. The CDR3 region is CASSGMQVRSGNTIYF. DNA of the CDR3: TGTGCCAGCAGTGGTATGCAGGTTCGCTCTGGAAACACCATATATTTT.

The rearrangement joins TRBV15 to TRBJ1-4; D is ambiguous. Trimming left V 0 bases short and J 0 bases short, with 23 bases between. From germline, CDR1 is LNHNV and CDR2 YYDKDF (reference sequence). CDR3 size: 21 residues. The CDR3 reads CATSRDRGSTLIYSTNEKLFF. The CDR3 nucleotides are TGTGCCACCAGCAGAGATCGTGGGTCGACACTCATCTACTCAACTAATGAAAAACTGTTTTTT.

The chain recombines TRBV11-2 with TRBJ1-2; possibly TRBD1 for D (5 bases). Looked up from germline, CDR1 is SGHAT and CDR2 is FQNNGV. V lost 0 bases, J lost 0 bases, and 11 bases lay in between. CDR3 size: 16 residues. CDR3 sequence reads: CASSLEGGASNYGYTF. In nucleotides, the CDR3 is TGTGCCAGCAGCTTAGAGGGGGGTGCGTCTAACTATGGCTACACCTTC.

The chain carries TRBV30 and TRBJ1-2; TRBD1 matches at 9 bases. The germline CDR1 and CDR2 sequences are GTSNPN and SVGIG (reference sequence). V shed 8 bases, J shed 0 bases, and the junction held 10 bases outside the gene matches. The CDR3 is 15 amino acids. DNA for the CDR3: TGTGCCCGGACGGGACAGGGCGATTCTAACTATGGCTACACCTTC. Residues: CARTGQGDSNYGYTF. Filled out from reference TRBV30 and TRBJ1-2, the complete variable domain reads SQTIHQWPATLVQPVGSPLSLECTVEGTSNPNLYWYRQAAGRGLQLLFYSVGIGQISSEVPQNLSASRPQDRQFILSSKKLLLSDSGFYLCARTGQGDSNYGYTFGSGTRLTVV.

In its sample, this clone was seen a few times. The CDR3: CASSLGAGAAYEQYF. Here the CDR3 DNA reads TGTGCCAGCAGCTTAGGAGCGGGGGCCGCCTACGAGCAGTACTTC. The chain links TRBV11-3 to TRBJ2-7, with 8 bases that match TRBD2. J was trimmed by 2 bases and V by 1 base; bases with no gene match: 4. Germline V CDR1 and CDR2: SGHNT, YENEEA. There are 15 residues in the CDR3. The variable domain in full, with the rest retrieved from reference TRBV11-3 and TRBJ2-7, is EAGVVQSPRYKIIEKKQPVAFWCNPISGHNTLYWYLQNLGQGPELLIRYENEEAVDDSQLPKDRFSAERLKGVDSTLKIQPAELGDSAVYLCASSLGAGAAYEQYFGPGTRLTVT.

V usage is TRBV11-3 and J usage is TRBJ1-1, with D unclear. The CDR3 is made up of 13 amino acids. The V and J ends lost 6 bases and 0 bases respectively, with 8 bases between them. In germline, CDR1 is SGHNT, CDR2 YENEEA. The CDR3 is CASRITMNTEAFF. CDR3 bases: TGTGCCAGCAGGATTACAATGAACACTGAAGCTTTCTTT.

This chain uses TRBV30 with TRBJ2-7, with D possibly being TRBD1 (6 bases). Deletions cut 6 bases from V and 6 bases from J, with 12 bases between. Germline-derived CDR1 and CDR2 are GTSNPN and SVGIG (reference sequence). The CDR3 covers 11 residues. CDR3 loop: CACRRGGEQYF. The CDR3 DNA reads as TGTGCCTGCCGGAGAGGGGGCGAGCAGTACTTC.

About this clone: Other DNA sequences in this sample translate to the same CDR3. The chain carries TRBV5-6 and TRBJ2-3, with D possibly being TRBD2 (6 bases). V was cut by 4 bases and J by 4 bases, with 22 bases left in between. The CDR3 runs to 17 residues. Germline V lookup: CDR1 SGHDT, CDR2 YYEEEE. The CDR3 bases are TGTGCCAGCAGCAAGAGGGTAACGGGCGGGATGGCAGATACGCAGTATTTT. Translation: CASSKRVTGGMADTQYF.

The V gene is TRBV7-6, the J gene TRBJ1-2, with D unresolved. V lost 2 bases, J lost 0 bases, and 4 bases lay in between. Germline assignment: CDR1 SGHVS and CDR2 FNYEAQ. This CDR3 has 13 residues. As DNA, the CDR3 is TGTGCCAGCAGCTTACGGGCTAACTATGGCTACACCTTC. Protein sequence: CASSLRANYGYTF.

The sample holds a few counts of this clone. The CDR3 protein is CASSQVGTSGREEQFF. CDR3 bases: TGTGCCAGCAGCCAAGTGGGGACTAGCGGGAGAGAGGAGCAGTTCTTC. The chain carries TRBV4-2 and TRBJ2-1; 14 positions agree with TRBD2. Trimming removed 1 base from V and 10 bases from J; junction bases left unmatched: 6. The CDR3 loop spans 16 amino acids. Germline V gives CDR1 LGHNA, CDR2 YNFKEQ.

The chain joins TRBV19 to TRBJ2-7; a weak D match, TRBD2 (6 bases). Germline V gene data show CDR1 as LNHDA and CDR2 as SQIVND (reference sequence). The CDR3 is 14 residues long. Deletions cut 2 bases from V and 4 bases from J, with 12 bases between. Here the CDR3 reads CASSIRGTSYEQYF. DNA for the CDR3: TGTGCCAGTAGTATACGGGGGACGTCGTACGAGCAGTACTTC. The variable domain in full, with the rest retrieved from reference TRBV19 and TRBJ2-7, is DGGITQSPKYLFRKEGQNVTLSCEQNLNHDAMYWYRQDPGQGLRLIYYSQIVNDFQKGDIAEGYSVSREKKESFPLTVTSAQKNPTAFYLCASSIRGTSYEQYFGPGTRLTVT.

The chain joins TRBV18 to TRBJ1-2; 9 bases are shared with TRBD1. After removal of 6 bases from V and 4 bases from J, the junction contained 6 bases not matched to a gene. Germline V gives CDR1 KGHSH, CDR2 LQKENI. The CDR3 length is 14 residues. CDR3 in amino acids: CASSPGQGLYGYTF. The CDR3 DNA reads as TGTGCCAGCTCGCCGGGACAGGGCCTCTATGGCTACACCTTC.

The rearrangement joins TRBV19 to TRBJ2-7; a weak D match, TRBD1 (5 bases). The V end lost 3 bases, the J end lost 2 bases, and 14 bases lay between the germline ends. Germline V CDR1 and CDR2: LNHDA, SQIVND (reference sequence). The CDR3 runs to 15 residues. CDR3 in DNA: TGTGCCAGTAGTATCGCAGGGCCACTCCCCTACGAGCAGTACTTC. This encodes CASSIAGPLPYEQYF.

The chain joins TRBV5-1 to TRBJ1-2; 9 bases align to TRBD1. Germline-derived CDR1 and CDR2 are SGHRS and YFSETQ. J lost 2 bases, V lost 0 bases, and 2 bases had no gene match. The CDR3 is made up of 15 amino acids. The CDR3 protein is CASSLGDRENYGYTF. CDR3 bases: TGCGCCAGCAGCTTGGGGGACAGGGAAAACTATGGCTACACCTTC.